The 3 T cell receptor beta chains below were found in one sample sequenced in a study of type 1 regulatory T cells. TCRdb re-called the reads with MiXCR, one entry per CDR3 protein. The sample consists of about 68,000 distinct CDR3 sequences, 63% of them appearing once. Their antigens remain unidentified. The material sequenced was cultured T cells, either the whole culture or a sorted T cell fraction (not recorded which). The subset here: Tr1-enriched cell product generated in vitro against host alloantigens. The receptors originated from a human donor in good health.

The V gene is TRBV28, the J gene TRBJ1-2, with a tentative D call TRBD1 (5 bases). The CDR3 is made up of 12 amino acids. Trimming shortened V by 7 bases and J by 9 bases, and 15 bases separated the two germline ends. Germline V lookup: CDR1 MDHEN, CDR2 SYDVKM. The CDR3 reads CASTTLRASYTF. The CDR3 nucleotides are TGTGCCAGCACCACGCTCAGGGCAAGCTACACCTTC.

The chain employs TRBV12-3 or TRBV12-4 and TRBJ2-5, with 12 bases aligning to TRBD1. The junction had 1 base not matched to a gene; V was cut back by 4 bases and J by 4 bases. CDR3 length: 14 residues. The CDR3, as DNA: TGTGCCAGCAGTTCGGGACAGGGGGCAGAGACCCAGTACTTC. Amino acids: CASSSGQGAETQYF.

The chain uses TRBV10-3 and TRBJ2-3; D may be TRBD2 (6 bases). Germline loops: CDR1 ENHRY, CDR2 SYGVKD. The germline V and J ends were trimmed by 8 bases and 2 bases, with 11 bases remaining between them. The CDR3 extends over 13 amino acids. The CDR3 here is CAIGGRDTDTQYF. CDR3 nucleotide sequence: TGTGCCATCGGGGGGAGAGACACAGATACGCAGTATTTT.